The 28 T cell receptor beta chains below come from one sample, sequenced in a study of control samples from healthy donors and cancer patients. Generated by immunoSEQ multiplex PCR, the TCRdb table keeps only in-frame clones and is missing some. The sample shows 95,000 to 150,000 clones, 80% to 90% of them seen only once. The source material was blood. All receptors derive from a man aged 25 to 40 in good health.

This chain uses TRBV9 with TRBJ1-1; D not certain. The ends were cut back, 4 bases at V and 4 bases at J, with 14 bases in the middle. CDR1 SGDLS and CDR2 YYNGEE come from the germline V gene. The CDR3 is 14 residues long. The CDR3 region has the DNA TGTGCCAGCAGCCCCATTTTGATCGGCACTGAAGCTTTCTTT. It codes for CASSPILIGTEAFF. Full variable domain (missing parts from reference TRBV9 and TRBJ1-1): DSGVTQTPKHLITATGQRVTLRCSPRSGDLSVYWYQQSLDQGLQFLIQYYNGEERAKGNILERFSAQQFPDLHSELNLSSLELGDSALYFCASSPILIGTEAFFGQGTRLTVV.

The chain employs TRBV11-3 and TRBJ2-7, with D possibly being TRBD2 (5 bases). V was shortened by 4 bases and J by 1 base, with 11 bases between the two germline ends. CDR1 and CDR2 (germline): SGHNT, YENEEA. There are 14 residues in the CDR3. CDR3 nucleotides: TGTGCCAGCAGCTCTCTAAGGACTTCCTACGAGCAGTACTTC. This encodes CASSSLRTSYEQYF.

The V call is TRBV5-1, the J call TRBJ1-2; D is unclear. The germline gives CDR1 SGHRS, CDR2 YFSETQ. The CDR3 runs 16 residues. Trimming removed 4 bases from V and 0 bases from J, with 16 bases in between. CDR3: CASSPTGETANYGYTF. CDR3 bases: TGCGCCAGCAGCCCTACCGGAGAGACGGCTAACTATGGCTACACCTTC.

The genes are TRBV6-6 and TRBJ2-7, with D perhaps matching TRBD2 (6 bases). The CDR3 length is 15 residues. The germline V and J ends were trimmed by 4 bases and 0 bases, with 13 bases remaining between them. Looked up from germline, CDR1 is MNHNY and CDR2 is SVGAGI (reference sequence). CDR3 nucleotide sequence: TGTGCCAGCAGTTCCGGGACTCCGAGCTCCTACGAGCAGTACGTC. This sequence encodes CASSSGTPSSYEQYV.

The gene calls are TRBV2 and TRBJ2-6; D not resolved. Trimming took off 3 bases at V and 2 bases at J, with 8 bases between the two ends. Germline CDR1 SNHLY, CDR2 FYNNEI. The CDR3 covers 15 residues. The CDR3: CASSDLRPGANVLTF. The CDR3 DNA follows: TGTGCCAGCAGTGATTTGAGGCCTGGGGCCAACGTCCTGACTTTC.

This chain connects TRBV6-5 to TRBJ1-2; a weak D match, TRBD1 (5 bases). The CDR3 runs 14 residues. CDR1 is MNHEY, CDR2 SVGAGI, per germline. V lost 6 bases and J lost 9, with 20 bases in between. The CDR3 DNA sequence: TGTGCCAGCAGGCCTCTGGGACGTCCCTTGAGCTACACCTTC. Translating gives CASRPLGRPLSYTF.

The rearrangement links TRBV6-1 to TRBJ1-5, with D possibly TRBD1 on 6 matching bases. V lost 3 bases, J lost 8 bases, and 14 bases lay in between. Germline assignment: CDR1 MNHNS and CDR2 SASEGT. The CDR3 is 14 amino acids. For the CDR3, the DNA is TGTGCCAGCAGTGACGAAGGGGGGTGGAAGCCCCAGCATTTT. Its translation: CASSDEGGWKPQHF.

The chain combines TRBV13 with TRBJ2-1; perhaps TRBD2 as D (5 bases). CDR3 length equals 15 residues. Trimming took 5 bases from V and 8 from J, leaving 19 bases between them. Germline V gives CDR1 PRHDT, CDR2 FYEKMQ (reference sequence). CDR3 region: CASSGRRSGIDEQFF. CDR3 nucleotide sequence: TGTGCCAGCAGCGGGCGCAGGTCGGGGATAGATGAGCAGTTCTTC.

The chain employs TRBV10-1 and TRBJ2-5; 14 bases line up with TRBD2. The CDR3 runs to 15 residues. Germline lookup yields CDR1 WNHNN and CDR2 SYGVQD (reference sequence). Losses at the gene ends were 2 bases for V and 6 bases for J; bases not matched to a gene: 2. The CDR3 here is CASSEGTSGRQTQYF. In nucleotides, the CDR3 is TGCGCCAGCAGTGAGGGGACTAGCGGGAGACAGACCCAGTACTTC.

The V and J genes are TRBV27 and TRBJ1-2; 8 nucleotides agree with TRBD1. The V gene end was trimmed by 4 bases and the J gene end by 5 bases; junction bases not matched to a gene: 6. The germline V gene encodes CDR1 MNHEY and CDR2 SMNVEV (reference sequence). The CDR3 covers 14 residues. The CDR3 region has the DNA TGTGCCAGCAGTTCCCGGGGACAGGCGTATGGCTACACCTTC. Its translation is CASSSRGQAYGYTF.

The DNA for the CDR3 is TGTGCCAGCAGCCAAGATTCAGGGGTCACTGAAGCTTTCTTT. Protein product: CASSQDSGVTEAFF. The rearrangement joins TRBV3-1 (or the pseudogene TRBV3-2) to TRBJ1-1; D might be TRBD1 (6 bases). V was trimmed by 0 bases and J by 4 bases, leaving 9 bases between them. Looked up from germline, CDR1 is LGHDT and CDR2 is YNNKEL (reference sequence). The CDR3 loop spans 14 amino acids.

This clone was picked up one time. This rearrangement joins TRBV6-5 to TRBJ1-2; the D is unclear. The CDR3 extends over 14 amino acids. Trimming took off 7 bases at V and 5 bases at J, with 17 bases between the two ends. Per the germline V gene, CDR1 is MNHEY and CDR2 is SVGAGI. The CDR3 nucleotides read TGTGCCAGCAAATCCCTGGCCTCTTTATATGGCTACACCTTC. Translating gives CASKSLASLYGYTF.

A few counts support this clone. This chain joins TRBV24-1 and TRBJ2-1; maybe TRBD1 (6 bases). Trimming removed 1 base at V and 5 bases at J, with 17 bases between. Germline-derived CDR1 and CDR2 are KGHDR and SFDVKD. The CDR3 runs to 17 residues. The CDR3 DNA reads as TGTGCCACCAGTGATTTCGCTCAGGGGACGATTCACAATGAGCAGTTCTTC. Protein product: CATSDFAQGTIHNEQFF.

This clone has just a few counts. CDR3 residues: CASSQGGQTKYQPQHF. The CDR3, as DNA: TGCGCCAGCAGCCAAGGGGGACAGACCAAATATCAGCCCCAGCATTTT. The V and J genes are TRBV4-1 and TRBJ1-5; 7 bases are shared with TRBD1. The CDR3 loop spans 16 amino acids. Losses at the gene ends were 1 base for V and 5 bases for J; bases not matched to a gene: 8. The V gene's germline CDR1 is MGHRA and CDR2 YSYEKL.

This chain connects TRBV19 to TRBJ2-1; D not certain. This CDR3 has 14 residues. Between the trimmed V and J ends, which lost 3 bases and 7 bases, there was a span of 13 bases. Germline loops: CDR1 LNHDA, CDR2 SQIVND (reference sequence). CDR3 loop: CASSIPWGKNEQFF. As DNA, the CDR3 is TGTGCCAGTAGTATCCCTTGGGGAAAGAATGAGCAGTTCTTC.

The chain employs TRBV24-1 and TRBJ1-2; TRBD1 matches at 9 bases. Trimming took 4 bases from V and 6 from J; bases not matched to a gene: 8. Germline V gives CDR1 KGHDR, CDR2 SFDVKD. This CDR3 region has 15 residues. CDR3 loop: CATSEPGQGWDGYTF. In nucleotides, the CDR3 is TGTGCCACCAGTGAGCCGGGACAGGGTTGGGATGGCTACACCTTC.

The table lists this clone with a few counts. This sequence joins TRBV7-2 and TRBJ2-1; TRBD2 aligns across 14 bases. V shed 4 bases and J 15 bases; nucleotides not matched to a gene: 8. CDR1 and CDR2 from the germline V gene are SGHTA and FQGNSA. The CDR3 spans 14 residues. For the CDR3, the DNA is TGTGCCAGCAGCTCCCCAGGACTAGCGGGGGGAGCGTTCTTC. Amino acids: CASSSPGLAGGAFF.

CDR3 protein: CASSLDIATDTQYF. CDR3 sequence (DNA): TGCGCCAGCAGCTTGGACATCGCCACAGATACGCAGTATTTT. The V call is TRBV5-1, the J call TRBJ2-3; D is undetermined. V lost 0 bases, J lost 2 bases, and 7 bases lay in between. The CDR3 covers 14 residues. Germline CDR1 and CDR2: SGHRS and YFSETQ. Filled out from reference TRBV5-1 and TRBJ2-3, the complete variable domain reads KAGVTQTPRYLIKTRGQQVTLSCSPISGHRSVSWYQQTPGQGLQFLFEYFSETQRNKGNFPGRFSGRQFSNSRSEMNVSTLELGDSALYLCASSLDIATDTQYFGPGTRLTVL.

The gene calls are TRBV3-1 (or the pseudogene TRBV3-2) and TRBJ2-1; D is uncertain. The germline V gene encodes CDR1 LGHDT and CDR2 YNNKEL (reference sequence). The CDR3 sequence is 12 residues long. Trimming cost V 0 bases and J 10 bases, with 7 bases left between them. CDR3: CASSQDRWEQFF. The CDR3 region has the DNA TGTGCCAGCAGCCAAGACAGGTGGGAGCAGTTCTTC.

The CDR3 DNA is TGTGCCAGCAGTGGGGGTAACAGGGCTAACTATGGCTACACCTTC. It codes for CASSGGNRANYGYTF. The V and J genes are TRBV27 and TRBJ1-2; D might be TRBD1 (6 bases). Germline lookup yields CDR1 MNHEY and CDR2 SMNVEV (reference sequence). The CDR3 is 15 amino acids. V was pared by 5 bases and J by 0 bases, with 13 bases between.

This clone appeared once. CDR3 in amino acids: CASSQAGGRYNEQFF. Here the CDR3 DNA reads TGTGCCAGCAGCCAAGCGGGTGGGCGTTACAATGAGCAGTTCTTC. The genes are TRBV3-1 (or the pseudogene TRBV3-2) and TRBJ2-1; D is ambiguous. V was trimmed by 1 base and J by 4 bases, leaving 11 bases between them. CDR3 length equals 15 residues. Germline V gene sequence: CDR1 LGHDT, CDR2 YNNKEL (reference sequence).

The chain joins TRBV18 to TRBJ2-7, with D perhaps matching TRBD1 (5 bases). V dropped 1 base and J dropped 3 bases, with 10 bases sitting between them. Germline CDR1 reads KGHSH; CDR2 reads LQKENI. The CDR3 consists of 14 residues. Here the CDR3 DNA reads TGTGCCAGCTCACCACGACCAGGGCTCTACGAGCAGTACTTC. This sequence encodes CASSPRPGLYEQYF. Filled out from reference TRBV18 and TRBJ2-7, the complete variable domain reads NAGVMQNPRHLVRRRGQEARLRCSPMKGHSHVYWYRQLPEEGLKFMVYLQKENIIDESGMPKERFSAEFPKEGPSILRIQQVVRGDSAAYFCASSPRPGLYEQYFGPGTRLTVT.

The chain couples TRBV4-1 to TRBJ1-2, with D possibly matching TRBD1 (6 bases). This CDR3 is 15 amino acids long. Trimming took 0 bases from V and 4 from J, leaving 12 bases between them. Germline V gene data show CDR1 as MGHRA and CDR2 as YSYEKL. The CDR3: CASSQDQGTVYGYTF. CDR3 DNA sequence: TGCGCCAGCAGCCAAGATCAGGGGACTGTCTATGGCTACACCTTC.

This rearrangement joins TRBV5-1 to TRBJ2-2; 8 nucleotides line up with TRBD1. There are 14 residues in the CDR3. Germline CDR1 and CDR2: SGHRS and YFSETQ. J lost 0 bases, V lost 5 bases, and 0 bases had no gene match. The CDR3 sequence is CASRGQANTGELFF. The CDR3 DNA follows: TGCGCCAGCAGGGGACAGGCGAACACCGGGGAGCTGTTTTTT. The complete variable domain, with remaining parts taken from reference TRBV5-1 and TRBJ2-2, reads KAGVTQTPRYLIKTRGQQVTLSCSPISGHRSVSWYQQTPGQGLQFLFEYFSETQRNKGNFPGRFSGRQFSNSRSEMNVSTLELGDSALYLCASRGQANTGELFFGEGSRLTVL.

This chain joins TRBV6-5 and TRBJ1-5; D unresolved. The CDR3 extends over 15 amino acids. Germline assignment: CDR1 MNHEY and CDR2 SVGAGI. V was trimmed by 0 bases and J by 7 bases, leaving 13 bases between them. The CDR3 sequence: CASSYSHRNDQPQHF. The CDR3 DNA follows: TGTGCCAGCAGTTACTCGCACAGAAACGACCAGCCCCAGCATTTT.

This rearrangement joins TRBV15 to TRBJ1-5; the D is unclear. The germline V gene has CDR1 LNHNV and CDR2 YYDKDF (reference sequence). The CDR3 is 16 residues long. The V end lost 1 base, the J end lost 4 bases, and 14 bases lay between the germline ends. The CDR3 protein is CATSRVAGSTNQPQHF. For the CDR3, the DNA is TGTGCCACCAGCAGAGTTGCTGGCAGTACTAATCAGCCCCAGCATTTT.

The V gene is TRBV2, the J gene TRBJ2-3, with 13 bases identical to TRBD2. CDR1 is SNHLY, CDR2 FYNNEI, per germline. Germline trimming cut 9 bases from V and 4 bases from J; bases unmatched to any gene: 13. The CDR3 contains 17 residues. CDR3 region: CASTPRGTSGGADTQYF. For the CDR3, the DNA is TGTGCCAGTACACCGCGGGGTACTAGCGGGGGGGCAGATACGCAGTATTTT.

The gene calls are TRBV19 and TRBJ1-5; D unclear. The CDR3 runs to 14 residues. V dropped 3 bases and J dropped 1 base, with 7 bases sitting between them. Germline V lookup: CDR1 LNHDA, CDR2 SQIVND (reference sequence). CDR3 in amino acids: CASSIPISNQPQHF. As DNA, the CDR3 is TGTGCCAGTAGTATCCCAATCAGCAATCAGCCCCAGCATTTT.